The 23 T cell receptor beta chains below were found in one sample sequenced in a study of human T cells and chemical hapten exposure. TCRdb called the RACE reads again in MiXCR, with one record for every CDR3 protein. The data hold around 300,000 distinct CDR3 sequences, with under 9% observed a single time. Specified time point: patch test 1, 2 weeks after DPC sensitization. Indicated treatment: therapeutic diphenylcyclopropenone sensitization with weekly scalp DPC. Sequenced here: whole blood, sampled in connection with sensitization to the hapten diphenylcyclopropenone (DPC). The receptors were sampled from a woman younger than 30 with alopecia areata. Some clones in this sample may be carry-over from other donors' samples.

In nucleotides, the CDR3 is TGTGCCAGCAGCGCGCAGCTAGGGGGAGATACGCAGTATTTT. Amino acid sequence: CASSAQLGGDTQYF. This chain links TRBV7-9 with TRBJ2-3; TRBD1 might be the D (6 bases). The germline gives CDR1 SEHNR, CDR2 FQNEAQ (reference sequence). The CDR3 is made up of 14 amino acids. V was pared by 5 bases and J by 5 bases, with 14 bases between.

The V and J genes are TRBV20-1 and TRBJ1-1; TRBD1 matches 7 bases. Trimming took 0 bases from V and 3 from J; bases not matched to a gene: 4. The CDR3 covers 14 residues. The germline V gene encodes CDR1 DFQATT and CDR2 SNEGSKA (reference sequence). The CDR3: CSAREVQGHTEAFF. The CDR3 nucleotides are TGCAGTGCTAGAGAAGTACAGGGGCACACTGAAGCTTTCTTT.

This clonotype has a handful of counts. The rearrangement uses TRBV12-3 or TRBV12-4 and TRBJ2-3; a possible D gene is TRBD1 (6 bases). The CDR3 has 14 residues. V was pared by 6 bases and J by 0 bases, with 10 bases between. CDR3 residues: CASRLDRSTDTQYF. For the CDR3, the DNA is TGTGCCAGCAGACTTGACAGGAGCACAGATACGCAGTATTTT.

This chain connects TRBV4-3 to TRBJ2-2, with D maybe TRBD2 (5 bases). The germline CDR1 and CDR2 sequences are LGHNA and YSLEER. V lost 1 base and J 4 bases, leaving 19 bases between the germline ends. The length of the CDR3 is 18 residues. CDR3 amino acids: CASSQGGDLDKGTGELFF. The DNA for the CDR3 is TGCGCCAGCAGCCAAGGGGGAGACCTTGATAAAGGCACCGGGGAGCTGTTTTTT.

In this sample, this clonotype turned up a few times. This sequence joins TRBV7-2 and TRBJ2-1, with D possibly TRBD1 on 5 matching bases. Trimming stripped 2 bases from V and 7 bases from J, with 12 bases between. Germline CDR1 reads SGHTA; CDR2 reads FQGNSA. The CDR3 has 14 amino acids. The CDR3 here is CASSLTRAGNEQFF. CDR3 nucleotide sequence: TGTGCCAGCAGCTTAACAAGGGCAGGGAATGAGCAGTTCTTC.

This clonotype showed up many times. The chain joins TRBV6-6 to TRBJ2-7, with TRBD1 as a possible D gene (6 bases). The CDR3 has 15 amino acids. The V gene's germline CDR1 is MNHNY and CDR2 SVGAGI (reference sequence). Trimming pared 8 bases from V and 0 bases from J, leaving 17 bases between. The CDR3 protein is CASHRAWGGSYEQYF. For the CDR3, the DNA is TGTGCCAGCCACAGGGCTTGGGGTGGCTCCTACGAGCAGTACTTC.

This clonotype appeared a few times. The chain joins TRBV12-3 or TRBV12-4 to TRBJ2-3, with D possibly matching TRBD2 (6 bases). This CDR3 contains 13 residues. Trimming removed 6 bases at V and 8 bases at J, with 15 bases between. The DNA for the CDR3 is TGTGCCAGCAGGATTACGGGGGAGCTTACGCAGTATTTT. This translates into CASRITGELTQYF.

This clonotype was seen ten or more times. This sequence joins TRBV9 and TRBJ2-3; no reliable D call. Trimming took 4 bases from V and 0 from J, leaving 6 bases between them. CDR1 and CDR2 from the germline V gene are SGDLS and YYNGEE. The CDR3 has 13 residues. The CDR3 coding sequence is TGTGCCAGCAGCTCGACCAGCACAGATACGCAGTATTTT. Encoded protein: CASSSTSTDTQYF.

The rearrangement joins TRBV6-5 to TRBJ2-1; a possible D gene is TRBD1 (5 bases). CDR3 size: 14 residues. Trimming pared 2 bases from V and 8 bases from J, leaving 13 bases between. Germline lookup yields CDR1 MNHEY and CDR2 SVGAGI. CDR3 DNA sequence: TGTGCCAGCAGTTACGTGGTGCAGGGCGATGAGCAGTTCTTC. It encodes CASSYVVQGDEQFF.

This clonotype has more than one count but fewer than ten. The V gene is TRBV29-1, the J gene TRBJ2-1; 10 nucleotides align to TRBD2. J was trimmed by 4 bases and V by 4 bases; bases with no gene match: 4. The CDR3 spans 14 residues. Germline CDR1 SQVTM, CDR2 ANQGSEA. The CDR3 DNA reads TGCAGCGTTGGACTGACTAGCGGGTACAATGAGCAGTTCTTC. Protein: CSVGLTSGYNEQFF.

At least ten counts were recorded for this clonotype. V is TRBV20-1 and J is TRBJ2-3; D remains ambiguous. Trimming stripped 0 bases from V and 9 bases from J, with 16 bases between. The CDR3 is 14 amino acids. The germline V gene encodes CDR1 DFQATT and CDR2 SNEGSKA (reference sequence). CDR3 nucleotides: TGCAGTGCTAGAGATTTAAGAGCCGGACGAACGCAGTATTTT. Its translation is CSARDLRAGRTQYF.

This clonotype was detected ten times or more. The chain uses TRBV13 and TRBJ2-4; no firm D call. In germline, CDR1 is PRHDT, CDR2 FYEKMQ (reference sequence). The CDR3 totals 12 residues. Trimming stripped 5 bases from V and 8 bases from J, with 10 bases between. CDR3 amino acids: CASSLGPYIQYF. CDR3 coding DNA: TGTGCCAGCAGCCTGGGCCCCTACATTCAGTACTTC.

The V gene is TRBV20-1, the J gene TRBJ2-5, with TRBD2 as a possible D gene (5 bases). CDR3 size: 14 residues. Germline lookup yields CDR1 DFQATT and CDR2 SNEGSKA (reference sequence). V was pared by 3 bases and J by 0 bases, with 11 bases between. CDR3 nucleotides: TGCAGTGCTAGTGGCGGGTATTACCAAGAGACCCAGTACTTC. It yields the protein CSASGGYYQETQYF.

J is TRBJ2-1 and V is TRBV11-3, with D unclear. Germline values: CDR1 SGHNT, CDR2 YENEEA. The CDR3 sequence is 15 residues long. The V gene lost 4 bases and the J gene lost 4 bases, with 14 bases spanning the gap. The CDR3 DNA reads as TGTGCCAGCAGCTCCGGGCAGGTAGGGTACAATGAGCAGTTCTTC. It specifies CASSSGQVGYNEQFF.

This clonotype was counted many times. This chain connects TRBV12-3 or TRBV12-4 to TRBJ1-1; TRBD1 might be the D (5 bases). CDR3 length: 13 residues. Trimming stripped 6 bases from V and 4 bases from J, with 12 bases between. The CDR3 DNA follows: TGTGCCAGCAGCCCTGGGGGAATCACTGAAGCTTTCTTT. Protein product: CASSPGGITEAFF.

The chain combines TRBV2 with TRBJ1-6; 7 positions match TRBD1. The CDR3 sequence is 14 residues long. V was pared by 4 bases and J by 8 bases, with 5 bases of the junction left unmatched. CDR1 SNHLY and CDR2 FYNNEI come from the germline V gene. Here the CDR3 DNA reads TGTGCCAGCAGTGTGGGACAGACCTATTCACCCCTCCACTTT. Its translation is CASSVGQTYSPLHF.

This chain connects TRBV4-3 to TRBJ2-5, with 7 nucleotides matching TRBD1. The CDR3 spans 12 residues. V shed 11 bases, J shed 3 bases, and the junction held 6 bases outside the gene matches. Germline-derived CDR1 and CDR2 are LGHNA and YSLEER. The CDR3 coding sequence is TGCGCCGCTGAAACAGGGGAAGAGACCCAGTACTTC. Amino acid sequence: CAAETGEETQYF.

A few counts support this clonotype. The chain links TRBV6-5 to TRBJ2-7; D is tentatively TRBD1 or TRBD2 (5 bases each). The CDR3 covers 15 residues. The V end lost 0 bases, the J end lost 3 bases, and 12 bases lay between the germline ends. The germline gives CDR1 MNHEY, CDR2 SVGAGI. The chain's CDR3 is CASSYSWDPDYEQYF. CDR3 bases: TGTGCCAGCAGTTACTCGTGGGACCCCGACTACGAGCAGTACTTC.

This chain connects TRBV12-3 or TRBV12-4 to TRBJ2-3; D gene ambiguous. V gave up 8 bases and J gave up 2 bases, with 11 bases separating them. CDR3 length equals 13 residues. The CDR3 region is CASAVWLTDTQYF. The CDR3 DNA reads TGTGCCAGCGCGGTGTGGCTCACAGATACGCAGTATTTT.

The chain joins TRBV4-2 to TRBJ2-3; D uncertain. This CDR3 is built from 15 residues. Germline CDR1 reads LGHNA; CDR2 reads YNFKEQ. The V end was cut by 0 bases, the J end by 2 bases, with 9 bases between. The CDR3 loop is CASSQEKTFTDTQYF. The CDR3 DNA reads TGTGCCAGCAGCCAAGAAAAGACTTTCACAGATACGCAGTATTTT.

V is TRBV18 and J is TRBJ1-1; 10 positions agree with TRBD1. The germline gives CDR1 KGHSH, CDR2 LQKENI. This CDR3 spans 17 amino acids. V trimming: 1 base; J trimming: 4 bases; junction bases outside the gene matches: 9. CDR3 nucleotides: TGTGCCAGCTCACCACTTGGGACAGGGGATATCTCCACTGAAGCTTTCTTT. Its protein product is CASSPLGTGDISTEAFF.

This clonotype was seen just once. The rearrangement links TRBV6-6 to TRBJ2-1; 12 bases map to TRBD2. With 2 bases clipped from V and 7 bases from J, the junction kept 6 bases outside the gene matches. The germline V gene has CDR1 MNHNY and CDR2 SVGAGI (reference sequence). The CDR3 is 16 residues long. CDR3 amino acids: CASSYILTSGGNEQFF. CDR3 in DNA: TGTGCCAGCAGTTACATATTGACTAGCGGGGGTAATGAGCAGTTCTTC.

The V gene is TRBV10-3, the J gene TRBJ1-1; unclear D gene. Germline CDR1 is ENHRY and CDR2 is SYGVKD. The CDR3 spans 14 residues. V was clipped by 3 bases and J by 5 bases, with 13 bases between them. The CDR3 nucleotides are TGTGCCATCAGTGAAGGAGGATGGGATACTGAAGCTTTCTTT. This gives the protein CAISEGGWDTEAFF.